The next 26 T cell receptor beta chains were all read from a single sample in a study of T cell responses to AZD1222 COVID-19 vaccine. Using immunoSEQ multiplex PCR, the repertoire was profiled, and TCRdb retains in-frame clones only, with some absent. In the table there are around 150,000 clones, about 95% of which are singletons. Sequenced here: peripheral blood, sampled on day 0 of AZD1222 vaccination. Receptor source: an adult in good health.

The V gene is TRBV5-8, the J gene TRBJ2-5, with D uncertain. V was clipped by 0 bases and J by 2 bases, with 14 bases between them. Looked up from germline, CDR1 is SGHTS and CDR2 is YDEGEE. The CDR3 runs 16 residues. This CDR3 is CASSLDGRVGQETQYF. The CDR3, as DNA: TGTGCCAGCAGCTTGGACGGACGGGTGGGTCAAGAGACCCAGTACTTC.

The chain uses TRBV29-1 and TRBJ2-5, with D possibly matching TRBD2 (6 bases). The CDR3 covers 14 residues. The germline V and J ends were trimmed by 3 bases and 2 bases, with 13 bases remaining between them. The germline V gene encodes CDR1 SQVTM and CDR2 ANQGSEA. The CDR3 here is CSVDGRGKQETQYF. The CDR3, as DNA: TGCAGCGTTGATGGCCGGGGGAAACAAGAGACCCAGTACTTC.

The chain couples TRBV15 to TRBJ1-1, with D possibly TRBD1 on 6 matching bases. Germline V lookup: CDR1 LNHNV, CDR2 YYDKDF (reference sequence). This CDR3 is built from 14 residues. The V end lost 6 bases, the J end lost 1 base, and 12 bases lay between the germline ends. CDR3 amino acids: CATRGQGTNTEAFF. CDR3 bases: TGTGCCACCAGAGGGCAGGGGACGAACACTGAAGCTTTCTTT.

This rearrangement joins TRBV6-5 to TRBJ2-7, with 7 nucleotides matching TRBD2. The CDR3 totals 13 residues. CDR1 MNHEY and CDR2 SVGAGI come from the germline V gene. The J segment lost 3 bases and the V segment lost 10 bases, leaving 9 bases of the junction unmatched. CDR3 nucleotide sequence: TGTGCCACCTATGGGGGGGGAGACTACGAGCAGTACTTC. Residues: CATYGGGDYEQYF.

The chain is built from TRBV6-5 and TRBJ1-1, with D tentatively TRBD1 (6 bases). This CDR3 has 14 residues. V gave up 8 bases and J gave up 0 bases, with 13 bases separating them. The germline gives CDR1 MNHEY, CDR2 SVGAGI. The CDR3 spells CASSGQNMNTEAFF. The CDR3 DNA follows: TGTGCCAGCTCTGGACAGAACATGAACACTGAAGCTTTCTTT.

The V call is TRBV12-3 or TRBV12-4, the J call TRBJ1-4, with TRBD1 as a possible D gene (6 bases). Trimming removed 5 bases at V and 8 bases at J, with 12 bases between. The CDR3 runs 13 residues. CDR3 amino acids: CASSTGQGEKLFF. CDR3 DNA: TGTGCCAGCAGTACAGGGCAGGGAGAAAAACTGTTTTTT.

The V call is TRBV5-5, the J call TRBJ1-1; tentative D call: TRBD1 (5 bases). The V gene lost 5 bases and the J gene lost 11 bases, with 19 bases spanning the gap. Germline loops: CDR1 SGHKS, CDR2 YYEKEE (reference sequence). The CDR3 is 13 residues long. The CDR3 bases are TGTGCCAGCAGTGGGGCGGGCCTGGTCGAGGCTTTCTTT. This translates into CASSGAGLVEAFF. The full variable domain, completed using reference TRBV5-5 and TRBJ1-1, is DAGVTQSPTHLIKTRGQQVTLRCSPISGHKSVSWYQQVLGQGPQFIFQYYEKEERGRGNFPDRFSARQFPNYSSELNVNALLLGDSALYLCASSGAGLVEAFFGQGTRLTVV.

This clone was recorded only once. The chain carries TRBV6-6 and TRBJ2-3; D is ambiguous. The V gene lost 5 bases and the J gene lost 4 bases, with 13 bases spanning the gap. CDR1 and CDR2 from the germline V gene are MNHNY and SVGAGI (reference sequence). This CDR3 spans 14 amino acids. Here the CDR3 DNA reads TGTGCCAGCAGTCTTTCTTCTTTGTCAGATACGCAGTATTTT. As protein: CASSLSSLSDTQYF.

In this sample, this clone turned up once. The chain uses TRBV19 and TRBJ1-1; D is uncertain. CDR3 size: 13 residues. Trimming shortened V by 4 bases and J by 0 bases, and 6 bases separated the two germline ends. Germline CDR1 is LNHDA and CDR2 is SQIVND (reference sequence). CDR3 sequence reads: CASSTGMNTEAFF. CDR3 DNA: TGTGCCAGTAGTACCGGTATGAACACTGAAGCTTTCTTT.

The V and J genes are TRBV7-9 and TRBJ1-4, with 7 bases lining up with TRBD1. J gave up 8 bases and V 5 bases, and 11 bases lay outside the gene matches. Germline V gene data show CDR1 as SEHNR and CDR2 as FQNEAQ (reference sequence). CDR3 length equals 15 residues. Here the CDR3 reads CASSTQEGAREKLFF. CDR3 sequence (DNA): TGTGCCAGCAGCACCCAAGAGGGGGCGAGGGAAAAACTGTTTTTT.

A single count supports this clone. The chain carries TRBV4-2 and TRBJ1-6, with D hard to call. The CDR3 is made up of 14 amino acids. The V end lost 0 bases, the J end lost 7 bases, and 7 bases lay between the germline ends. Per the germline V gene, CDR1 is LGHNA and CDR2 is YNFKEQ. The CDR3 nucleotides are TGTGCCAGCAGCCAAGAACAAAGAAATTCACCCCTCCACTTT. As protein: CASSQEQRNSPLHF.

V and J are TRBV27 and TRBJ2-7; 9 nucleotides agree with TRBD1. The germline CDR1 and CDR2 sequences are MNHEY and SMNVEV (reference sequence). V shed 5 bases, J shed 7 bases, and the junction held 12 bases outside the gene matches. The CDR3 extends over 15 amino acids. The CDR3 region has the DNA TGTGCCAGCAGTGCAGAGACAGGGGGTAGGGGGGAGCAGTACTTC. Translated: CASSAETGGRGEQYF.

This chain uses TRBV6-5 with TRBJ1-1; 8 nucleotides line up with TRBD1. V shed 5 bases, J shed 0 bases, and the junction held 5 bases outside the gene matches. Germline CDR1 MNHEY, CDR2 SVGAGI. The CDR3 is 15 residues long. CDR3 bases: TGTGCCAGCAGTCAGGGGGCTCCCATGAACACTGAAGCTTTCTTT. Encoded protein: CASSQGAPMNTEAFF.

The chain links TRBV5-1 to TRBJ2-1; D unresolved. CDR1 is SGHRS and CDR2 is YFSETQ in the germline V gene. The V end was cut by 2 bases, the J end by 2 bases, with 8 bases between. The CDR3 consists of 14 residues. The CDR3 region is CASSFGDAYNEQFF. For the CDR3, the DNA is TGCGCCAGCAGCTTCGGAGACGCCTACAATGAGCAGTTCTTC. The variable domain in full, completed from reference TRBV5-1 and TRBJ2-1, reads KAGVTQTPRYLIKTRGQQVTLSCSPISGHRSVSWYQQTPGQGLQFLFEYFSETQRNKGNFPGRFSGRQFSNSRSEMNVSTLELGDSALYLCASSFGDAYNEQFFGPGTRLTVL.

The chain has TRBV7-9 and TRBJ2-7; 9 nucleotides match TRBD2. In germline, CDR1 is SEHNR, CDR2 FQNEAQ (reference sequence). The CDR3 loop spans 18 amino acids. J gave up 0 bases and V 5 bases, and 14 bases lay outside the gene matches. In DNA form, the CDR3 reads TGTGCCAGCAGCCAACGACGGACCCTTAGCGGGAGCTCCTACGAGCAGTACTTC. Protein product: CASSQRRTLSGSSYEQYF.

The V and J genes are TRBV4-1 and TRBJ2-2, with D unresolved. V dropped 3 bases and J dropped 1 base, with 9 bases sitting between them. Germline CDR1 and CDR2: MGHRA and YSYEKL. CDR3 length: 15 residues. CDR3 protein: CASSQPTKNTGELFF. CDR3 bases: TGCGCCAGCAGCCAGCCGACCAAGAACACCGGGGAGCTGTTTTTT.

The chain employs TRBV5-1 and TRBJ1-3, with D perhaps TRBD1 (5 bases). From germline, CDR1 is SGHRS and CDR2 YFSETQ. V gave up 4 bases and J gave up 4 bases, with 12 bases separating them. CDR3 length: 14 residues. The DNA for the CDR3 is TGCGCCAGCAGCCCTGGGACGCAAGGAAACACCATATATTTT. Translating gives CASSPGTQGNTIYF.

The sample holds one count of this clone. The CDR3: CASSELTGKVTEAFF. CDR3 bases: TGTGCCAGTAGCGAGTTGACAGGGAAGGTAACTGAAGCTTTCTTT. V gene TRBV19 combines with J gene TRBJ1-1; 7 nucleotides agree with TRBD1. V shed 6 bases, J shed 5 bases, and the junction held 12 bases outside the gene matches. CDR3 length: 15 residues. Looked up from germline, CDR1 is LNHDA and CDR2 is SQIVND (reference sequence).

V gene TRBV6-1 combines with J gene TRBJ1-2; possibly TRBD1 for D (6 bases). CDR1 and CDR2 from the germline V gene are MNHNS and SASEGT. The CDR3 is made up of 12 amino acids. Deletions cut 0 bases from V and 13 bases from J, with 12 bases between. The CDR3 loop is CASSEARGTRTF. The CDR3 DNA is TGTGCCAGCAGTGAAGCGAGGGGGACCCGCACCTTC.

The rearrangement links TRBV12-3 or TRBV12-4 to TRBJ1-4; no reliable D call. CDR3 length: 13 amino acids. V lost 7 bases and J lost 3, with 9 bases in between. CDR3 DNA sequence: TGTGCCAGCACCGCAGGCGCTAATGAAAAACTGTTTTTT. Its translation: CASTAGANEKLFF.

The genes are TRBV5-1 and TRBJ2-1; D is perhaps TRBD1 (6 bases). Germline lookup yields CDR1 SGHRS and CDR2 YFSETQ. V was pared by 0 bases and J by 3 bases, with 7 bases between. The length of the CDR3 is 14 residues. The CDR3 sequence: CASSLGTDYNEQFF. Here the CDR3 DNA reads TGCGCCAGCAGCTTGGGGACAGACTACAATGAGCAGTTCTTC.

V gene TRBV23-1 combines with J gene TRBJ2-7; D may correspond to TRBD1 or TRBD2 (5 bases each). TRBV23-1 is an open reading frame whose function is uncertain. Trimming left V 8 bases short and J 4 bases short, with 21 bases between. The CDR3 spans 15 residues. CDR3 DNA: TGCGCCAGCCTTGGCCGGGACCCACTTTCATACGAGCAGTACTTC. Translating it yields CASLGRDPLSYEQYF.

V gene TRBV5-4 combines with J gene TRBJ1-2; perhaps TRBD1 as D (5 bases). V lost 1 base, J lost 11 bases, and 21 bases lay in between. The germline V gene encodes CDR1 SGHNT and CDR2 YYREEE (reference sequence). CDR3 length equals 15 residues. CDR3 protein: CASSLLGRVNFGYTF. In DNA, the CDR3 is TGTGCCAGCAGCTTGCTGGGCAGGGTGAATTTTGGGTACACCTTC.

The genes are TRBV18 and TRBJ2-2; 7 bases fit TRBD1. Germline V gives CDR1 KGHSH, CDR2 LQKENI. J was trimmed by 3 bases and V by 6 bases; bases with no gene match: 7. The CDR3 spans 15 residues. CDR3 nucleotides: TGTGCCAGCTCGCAGACAGGGTTTCACACCGGGGAGCTGTTTTTT. Translated: CASSQTGFHTGELFF. Filled out from reference TRBV18 and TRBJ2-2, the complete variable domain reads NAGVMQNPRHLVRRRGQEARLRCSPMKGHSHVYWYRQLPEEGLKFMVYLQKENIIDESGMPKERFSAEFPKEGPSILRIQQVVRGDSAAYFCASSQTGFHTGELFFGEGSRLTVL.

This rearrangement joins TRBV28 to TRBJ2-1; D is uncertain. With 5 bases removed from V and 4 bases from J, the gap between germline ends came to 9 bases. The CDR3 is 13 residues long. CDR1 is MDHEN and CDR2 is SYDVKM in the germline V gene. In nucleotides, the CDR3 is TGTGCCAGCAGTATGGTACCATACAATGAGCAGTTCTTC. It encodes CASSMVPYNEQFF.

V usage is TRBV6-5 and J usage is TRBJ1-5; TRBD1 is a possible D gene (6 bases). CDR1 MNHEY and CDR2 SVGAGI come from the germline V gene. This CDR3 comprises 14 residues. Trimming shortened V by 6 bases and J by 7 bases, and 16 bases separated the two germline ends. The CDR3 spells CASRQGLSGQPQHF. DNA for the CDR3: TGTGCCAGCAGACAGGGTCTGAGCGGGCAGCCCCAGCATTTT.